The 7 T cell receptor beta chains given below trace back to one sample, sequenced in a study of identical twins (TCRdb year 2016). Library preparation employed 5' RACE. This sample was sequenced with an Illumina HiSeq 2000. TCRdb reprocessing: public reads trimmed at Q25 with fastp, clones called with MiXCR, in-frame beta chains kept. Rows with a matching CDR3 protein are joined into one entry that keeps the most common DNA and genes. This sample gives about 300,000 distinct CDR3 sequences in total; 9% to 15% of them show up just once. The ten largest clones capture around 6.9% of the sample. The sample was also linked to a second study, of yellow fever vaccine responses in identical twins.

The sequenced sample consisted of CD8+ T cells sorted from blood. The receptors were sampled from a woman younger than 35 in good health.

This clonotype came up a few times. J is TRBJ2-1 and V is TRBV7-6; TRBD2 aligns across 11 bases. J lost 0 bases, V lost 1 base, and 2 bases had no gene match. This CDR3 region has 17 residues. The germline gives CDR1 SGHVS, CDR2 FNYEAQ. The CDR3 coding sequence is TGTGCCAGCAGCTTAGGACTAGCGGGGAACTCCTACAATGAGCAGTTCTTC. Protein product: CASSLGLAGNSYNEQFF. The full variable domain, rest sourced from reference TRBV7-6 and TRBJ2-1, is GAGVSQSPRYKVTKRGQDVALRCDPISGHVSLYWYRQALGQGPEFLTYFNYEAQQDKSGLPNDRFSAERPEGSISTLTIQRTEQRDSAMYRCASSLGLAGNSYNEQFFGPGTRLTVL.

The J gene is TRBJ2-5, the V gene TRBV12-3 or TRBV12-4, with D perhaps TRBD1 or TRBD2 (5 bases each). CDR3 length: 14 residues. V lost 2 bases, J lost 0 bases, and 7 bases lay in between. This CDR3 reads CASSLRDHQETQYF. DNA for the CDR3: TGTGCCAGCAGTTTAAGGGACCACCAAGAGACCCAGTACTTC.

The chain links TRBV5-8 to TRBJ2-1, with D possibly TRBD2 on 5 matching bases. Germline CDR1 is SGHTS and CDR2 is YDEGEE. The CDR3 is 12 amino acids. Trimming stripped 1 base from V and 9 bases from J, with 8 bases between. The CDR3 reads CASSLSSTEQFF. CDR3 sequence (DNA): TGTGCCAGCAGCTTGTCTAGCACTGAGCAGTTCTTC.

The sample holds a few counts of this clonotype. The chain joins TRBV24-1 to TRBJ2-2; D is perhaps TRBD2 (5 bases). The V gene's germline CDR1 is KGHDR and CDR2 SFDVKD. The CDR3 consists of 13 residues. Trimming shortened V by 4 bases and J by 7 bases, and 9 bases separated the two germline ends. The CDR3 DNA follows: TGTGCCACCAGTGACATCGGGGACGGGGAGCTGTTTTTT. It encodes CATSDIGDGELFF.

The table lists this clonotype with many counts. The rearrangement joins TRBV12-3 or TRBV12-4 to TRBJ2-1; possibly TRBD1 for D (6 bases). The germline V and J ends were trimmed by 10 bases and 5 bases, with 15 bases remaining between them. The CDR3 totals 13 residues. The CDR3 DNA follows: TGTGCCACCCAGGGCCCAGGGGACAATGAGCAGTTCTTC. Translation gives CATQGPGDNEQFF.

This clonotype was seen a handful of times. The J gene is TRBJ2-1, the V gene TRBV27, with a weak D call TRBD2 (5 bases). The V gene lost 0 bases and the J gene lost 7 bases, with 13 bases spanning the gap. CDR3 length equals 15 residues. The V gene's germline CDR1 is MNHEY and CDR2 SMNVEV (reference sequence). The chain's CDR3 is CASSLSEAWSNEQFF. The CDR3 bases are TGTGCCAGCAGTTTATCGGAGGCATGGAGTAATGAGCAGTTCTTC.

The chain couples TRBV27 to TRBJ2-1; possible D gene TRBD1, 6 bases. Deletions cut 3 bases from V and 5 bases from J, with 8 bases between. CDR3 length: 13 amino acids. Germline assignment: CDR1 MNHEY and CDR2 SMNVEV (reference sequence). CDR3 nucleotides: TGTGCCAGCAGTTTCGACAGGAACAATGAGCAGTTCTTC. The encoded protein is CASSFDRNNEQFF.